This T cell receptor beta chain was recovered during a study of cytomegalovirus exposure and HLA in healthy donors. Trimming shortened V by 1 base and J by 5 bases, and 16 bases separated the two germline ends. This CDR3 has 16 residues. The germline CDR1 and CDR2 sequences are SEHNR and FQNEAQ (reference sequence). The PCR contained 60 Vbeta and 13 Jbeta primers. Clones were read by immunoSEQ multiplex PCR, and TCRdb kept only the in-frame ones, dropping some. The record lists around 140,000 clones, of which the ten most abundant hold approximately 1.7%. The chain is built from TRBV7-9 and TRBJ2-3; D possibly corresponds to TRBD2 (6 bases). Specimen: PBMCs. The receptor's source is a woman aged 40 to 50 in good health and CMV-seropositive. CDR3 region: CASSLVPGGPGDTQYF. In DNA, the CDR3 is TGTGCCAGCAGCTTAGTCCCCGGAGGGCCGGGAGATACGCAGTATTTT.